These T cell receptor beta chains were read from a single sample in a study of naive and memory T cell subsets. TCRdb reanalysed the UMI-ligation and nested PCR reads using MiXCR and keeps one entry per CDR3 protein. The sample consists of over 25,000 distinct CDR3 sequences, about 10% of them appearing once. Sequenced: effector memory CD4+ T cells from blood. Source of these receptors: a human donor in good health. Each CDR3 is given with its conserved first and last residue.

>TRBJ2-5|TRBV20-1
CSAWKREQETQYF
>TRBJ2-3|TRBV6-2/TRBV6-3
CASSSTGGIPDTQYF
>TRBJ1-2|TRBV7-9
CASGPLEGYTF
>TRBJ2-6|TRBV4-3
CASSQVPTGFFSGANVLTF
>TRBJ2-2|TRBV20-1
CSAGSGLAGGELFF
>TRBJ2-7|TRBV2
CASTSGQNYEQYF
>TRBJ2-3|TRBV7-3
CASSPGLAGNAYATDTQYF
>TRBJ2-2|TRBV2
CASSVGARGGELFF
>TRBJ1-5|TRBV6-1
CASTSNQPQHF
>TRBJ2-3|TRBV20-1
CSALTVISTDTQYF
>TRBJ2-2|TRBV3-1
CASSLNVRELFF
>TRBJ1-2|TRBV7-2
CASSLTWQNYGYTF
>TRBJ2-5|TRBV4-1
CASSRPGQTQETQYF
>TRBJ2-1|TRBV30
CAWSRRSEQFF